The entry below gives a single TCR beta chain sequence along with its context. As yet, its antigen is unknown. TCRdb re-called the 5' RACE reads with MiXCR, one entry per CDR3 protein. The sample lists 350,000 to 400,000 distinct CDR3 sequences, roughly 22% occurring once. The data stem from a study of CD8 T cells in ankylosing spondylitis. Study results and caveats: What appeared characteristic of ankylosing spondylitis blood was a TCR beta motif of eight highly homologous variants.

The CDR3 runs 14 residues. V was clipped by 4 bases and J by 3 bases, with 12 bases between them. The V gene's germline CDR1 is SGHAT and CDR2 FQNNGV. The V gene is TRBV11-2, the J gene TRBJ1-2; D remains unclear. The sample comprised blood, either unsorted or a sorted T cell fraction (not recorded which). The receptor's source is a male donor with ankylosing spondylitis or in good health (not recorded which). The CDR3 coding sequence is TGTGCCAGCAGCTCCCATGCCCCAGACTATGGCTACACCTTC. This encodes CASSSHAPDYGYTF.